Here is one T cell receptor beta chain with its context. This entry is derived from a study of T cell changes during pregnancy in multiple sclerosis. Measured with immunoSEQ multiplex PCR; TCRdb has only the in-frame clones, and not every one. The sample lists tens of thousands of clones, around 90% occurring once. The CDR3 totals 14 residues. Trimming took 2 bases from V and 8 from J; bases not matched to a gene: 6. Per germline, CDR1 MGHRA and CDR2 YSYEKL. This chain uses TRBV4-1 with TRBJ2-1, with 7 bases lining up with TRBD2. The origin of this receptor is a female donor with multiple sclerosis, enrolled in a pregnancy study. The sample in question was CD4+ T cells from peripheral blood mononuclear cells, obtained in the second trimester of pregnancy. The CDR3 bases are TGCGCCAGCAGCCAACCGCTTGGGGGGGATGAGCAGTTCTTC. This codes for CASSQPLGGDEQFF.